Listed below are T cell receptor beta chains from one sample, sequenced in a study of a mutant IDH1 vaccine in newly diagnosed glioma. TCRdb's copy holds only in-frame clones and misses some; the assay was immunoSEQ multiplex PCR. The sample includes 30,000 to 40,000 clones, roughly 92% of them seen just once. This specimen was PBMCs, taken from a glioma patient treated with radiotherapy, temozolomide or both. The receptors derive from a man between 18 and 35 years old with glioma. Each CDR3 is given with its conserved first and last residue. The D gene is left open where the match is weak. Some rows mark clone size as missing; the rest say once, few, many or name a class of expanded clone.

j_gene	d_gene	v_gene	abundance	CDR3nt	CDR3aa
TRBJ2-3	.	TRBV11-2	.	TGTGCCAGCAGCTTGACAGGCGCACCTAGCACAGATACGCAGTATTTT	CASSLTGAPSTDTQYF
TRBJ1-2	TRBD1	TRBV4-1	.	TGCGCCAGCAGCCCCGGGACAGCCTATGGCTACACCTTC	CASSPGTAYGYTF
TRBJ2-3	TRBD2	TRBV18	.	TGTGCCAGCTCACGGGCTAGCGGTAGGACAGATACGCAGTATTTT	CASSRASGRTDTQYF
TRBJ2-7	.	TRBV6-1	.	TGTGCCAGCAGGGGCCGGACCTACGAGCAGTACTTC	CASRGRTYEQYF
TRBJ1-4	TRBD1	TRBV5-6	.	TGTGCCAGCAGCGCCGGGACAGACGAAAAACTGTTTTTT	CASSAGTDEKLFF
TRBJ2-5	TRBD2	TRBV10-1	.	TGCGCCAGCAGTCCGACTAGCGGGAGGGGAGAGACCCAGTACTTC	CASSPTSGRGETQYF
TRBJ1-1	TRBD1	TRBV29-1	.	TGCAGCGTTTGGAGGGGGCCAGGGAACACTGAAGCTTTCTTT	CSVWRGPGNTEAFF
TRBJ2-1	.	TRBV10-1	.	TGCGCCAGCACCTCCTCTTCAGGGTCTTCCTACAATGAGCAGTTCTTC	CASTSSSGSSYNEQFF
TRBJ1-6	.	TRBV4-3	.	TGCGCCAGCAGCCCCGGATTAGGGTCACCCCTCCACTTT	CASSPGLGSPLHF
TRBJ2-5	.	TRBV14	.	TGTGCCAGCAGCCAAGGACAGGGACTCACCCAAGAGACCCAGTACTTC	CASSQGQGLTQETQYF
TRBJ1-2	.	TRBV7-9	.	TGTGCCAGCAGCCCGACAGGAAACTATGGCTACACCTTC	CASSPTGNYGYTF
TRBJ1-1	TRBD1	TRBV7-2	once	TGTGCCAGCAGGCAGGGACAGGCTTTGGAAGCTTTCTTT	CASRQGQALEAFF
TRBJ1-1	TRBD1	TRBV19	.	TGTGCCAGTATAGGGACAGGGGGCGAGCATGTAGCTTTCTTT	CASIGTGGEHVAFF
TRBJ1-5	TRBD1	TRBV2	.	TGTGCCAGCAGGCGATTGACAGGGGGCAATCAGCCCCAGCATTTT	CASRRLTGGNQPQHF
TRBJ1-2	TRBD1	TRBV29-1	.	TGCAGCGTTGAAGACAGGGGGCGCGATGGCTACACCTTC	CSVEDRGRDGYTF
TRBJ2-3	.	TRBV25-1	.	TGTGCCAGCAGTGAAGGTCGAGCGAAATACACAGATACGCAGTATTTT	CASSEGRAKYTDTQYF
TRBJ2-7	.	TRBV5-1	.	TGCGCCAGCAGCGACACCCAACGCGGCTACGAGCAGTACTTC	CASSDTQRGYEQYF
TRBJ2-5	.	TRBV6-5	.	TGTGCCAGCAGTTACAGGGGAAACGCGGAGACCCAGTACTTC	CASSYRGNAETQYF
TRBJ2-7	.	TRBV7-2	.	TGTGCCAGCAGCCCCGCGGGACCCTACGAGCAGTACTTC	CASSPAGPYEQYF
TRBJ1-5	.	TRBV28	.	TGTGCCAGCAGTTTTGGAACTTGGAGCAATCAGCCCCAGCATTTT	CASSFGTWSNQPQHF
TRBJ1-3	TRBD1	TRBV6-6	.	TGTGCCAGCAGTCGACAGGGGAGCTCTGGAAACACCATATATTTT	CASSRQGSSGNTIYF
TRBJ2-7	TRBD1	TRBV4-3	.	TGCGCCAGCAGCCATACAAAGACAGGGACCTACGAGCAGTACTTC	CASSHTKTGTYEQYF
TRBJ1-2	TRBD1	TRBV19	.	TGTGCCAGTAGCAGGGGGCAGGATGGCTACACCTTC	CASSRGQDGYTF
TRBJ1-5	.	TRBV5-8	.	TGTGCCAGCAGCGGTGGACAGTATAGCAATCAGCCCCAGCATTTT	CASSGGQYSNQPQHF
TRBJ2-5	TRBD1	TRBV2	.	TGTGCCAGCAGCGCCCCCGGACAGGGGGAAGAGGAGACCCAGTACTTC	CASSAPGQGEEETQYF
TRBJ1-1	TRBD1	TRBV6-5	.	TGTGCCAGCGGTCGACAGGGGCGGTCCGCGGCTTTCTTT	CASGRQGRSAAFF
TRBJ2-7	TRBD1	TRBV28	.	TGTGCCAGCAGAAGACAGGGGGCGCAGGTGGTGTACTTC	CASRRQGAQVVYF
TRBJ2-2	.	TRBV6-5	.	TGTGCCAGCAGTTACGACGGCAGGGCAGGGGAGCTGTTTTTT	CASSYDGRAGELFF
TRBJ2-7	.	TRBV6-5	.	TGTGCCAGCAGCTCCGGTTATTCCTACGAGCAGTACTTC	CASSSGYSYEQYF
TRBJ1-2	.	TRBV6-1	once	TGTGCCAGCGCGCGACCTCCTAACTATGGCTACACCTTC	CASARPPNYGYTF
TRBJ2-1	TRBD2	TRBV5-4	.	TGTGCCAGCAGCTTGGCCAGGTCTAGCGGGTACAATGAGCAGTTCTTC	CASSLARSSGYNEQFF
TRBJ1-2	.	TRBV4-2	.	TGTGCCAGCAGCCAAGAAGCCGCGCTCTCGGCAACTGGCTACACCTTC	CASSQEAALSATGYTF
TRBJ1-1	.	TRBV6-5	few	TGTGCCAGCAGGTTCAGGGGACCCAACACTGAAGCTTTCTTT	CASRFRGPNTEAFF
TRBJ1-1	TRBD1	TRBV5-1	.	TGCGCCAGCCAACAAGCCCTAAAAACAGGGGGCCATGGGAAGGGAACTGAAGCTTTCTTT	CASQQALKTGGHGKGTEAFF
TRBJ2-3	.	TRBV7-9	once	TGTGCCAGCAGCTTAGGATCTAGCACAGATACGCAGTATTTT	CASSLGSSTDTQYF
TRBJ2-2	.	TRBV30	.	TGTGCCCGCTCAGGGGTAGGGGGGGGCACCGGGGAGCTGTTTTTT	CARSGVGGGTGELFF
TRBJ1-1	.	TRBV6-6	.	TGTGCCAGCAGTTACGGGCGGGGGAGCACTGAAGCTTTCTTT	CASSYGRGSTEAFF
TRBJ1-2	.	TRBV19	few	TGTGCCAGTAGTATGTTGAACAGTGTTTATGGCTACACCTTC	CASSMLNSVYGYTF
TRBJ2-1	.	TRBV7-2	once	TGTGCCAGCAGCTCATCTGGGCTCGCCGGAGGAATCTTC	CASSSSGLAGGIF
TRBJ2-3	TRBD2	TRBV5-1	.	TGCGCCAGCAGCTTTAGCGGGAGACCCACAGATACGCAGTATTTT	CASSFSGRPTDTQYF
TRBJ1-5	.	TRBV18	.	TGTGCCAGCTCACCACCTAATCAGCCCCAGCATTTT	CASSPPNQPQHF
TRBJ2-5	.	TRBV2	.	TGTGCCAGCACCTTGGGACGGAGCTCCCAAGAGACCCAGTACTTC	CASTLGRSSQETQYF
TRBJ1-4	.	TRBV5-6	.	TGTGCCAGCAGCTTGTTCGAAGGGGCAGTGACTAATGAAAAACTGTTTTTT	CASSLFEGAVTNEKLFF
TRBJ1-5	TRBD1	TRBV4-1	.	TGCGCCAGCAGCCAAGATCGGACAGGGTCAGGACCCCAGCATTTT	CASSQDRTGSGPQHF
TRBJ2-1	TRBD2	TRBV30	.	TGTGCCTGGAGTAGGGGACTAGCGGGAGCCGAAGAGCAGTTCTTC	CAWSRGLAGAEEQFF
TRBJ1-1	.	TRBV13	.	TGTGCCAGCAGCTTAGGCATGGCGGCGGAACGGGACACTGAAGCTTTCTTT	CASSLGMAAERDTEAFF
TRBJ1-2	.	TRBV15	.	TGTGCCACCAGCAGAGTGGGGGGTGTAAAACACTATGGCTACACCTTC	CATSRVGGVKHYGYTF
TRBJ1-4	.	TRBV7-9	.	TGTGCCAGCAGCTTAGTGGATTATGAAAAACTGTTTTTT	CASSLVDYEKLFF
TRBJ2-3	.	TRBV6-5	.	TGTGCCAGCAGTCGGACAAGCACAGATACGCAGTATTTT	CASSRTSTDTQYF
TRBJ2-5	TRBD1	TRBV30	once	TGTGCCTGGAGCCGGGACAGGGTGCAGACCCAGTACTTC	CAWSRDRVQTQYF
TRBJ2-7	.	TRBV5-1	.	TGCGCCAGCAGCCTGGATGGGTCGTCCTACGAGCAGTACTTC	CASSLDGSSYEQYF
TRBJ2-7	.	TRBV11-2	.	TGTGCCAGCAGCTTGAGAGCGGAGTGGGCCGAGCAGTACTTC	CASSLRAEWAEQYF
TRBJ2-1	.	TRBV6-4	few	TGTGCCAGCAGCCAACCGGACCAACCGGGGAATGAGCAGTTCTTC	CASSQPDQPGNEQFF
TRBJ2-3	.	TRBV21-1	.	TGTGCCAGCAGCCGGACTAGCGGGCTTAGCACAGATACGCAGTATTTT	CASSRTSGLSTDTQYF